This is a list of T cell receptor beta chains from one sample in a study of cytomegalovirus exposure and HLA in healthy donors. Repertoires were generated with immunoSEQ multiplex PCR, while TCRdb's copy carries only in-frame clones and drops some. The table shows 150,000 or so clones, with around 76% occurring only once. The sample consisted of PBMCs. The receptors were sampled from a man aged 35-49 years in good health and CMV-seronegative. The CDR3 runs from the conserved cysteine through the conserved F or W. The order of the fields is J gene, D gene, V gene, clone size, CDR3 protein, CDR3 DNA. The D gene is left open where the match is weak. Only some rows state a clone size, as once, few, many or a class for expanded clones.

TRBJ2-1 | TRBD2 | TRBV18 | NA | CASSPRLAGVNEQFF | TGTGCCAGCTCACCACGGCTAGCGGGAGTAAATGAGCAGTTCTTC
TRBJ2-6 | NA | TRBV9 | NA | CASSPISGANGLTF | TGTGCCAGCAGCCCCATCTCTGGGGCCAACGGCCTGACTTTC
TRBJ2-4 | NA | TRBV7-9 | NA | CASSPGTPTSGQYF | TGTGCCAGCAGTCCCGGGACACCGACGTCGGGTCAGTACTTC
TRBJ1-2 | TRBD1 | TRBV10-2 | NA | CASAYGTGEYGYTF | TGCGCCAGCGCTTACGGGACAGGGGAATATGGCTACACCTTC
TRBJ1-6 | TRBD1 | TRBV6-1 | NA | CASSEENPDRGFFLLDNSPLHF | TGTGCCAGCAGTGAAGAGAACCCGGACAGGGGGTTTTTCCTCCTTGATAATTCACCCCTCCACTTT
TRBJ2-1 | TRBD1 | TRBV25-1 | NA | CASSEPKTGGSEQFF | TGTGCCAGCAGTGAACCTAAAACAGGGGGCAGTGAGCAGTTCTTC
TRBJ2-2 | TRBD2 | TRBV5-1 | few | CASSLTAIAGGITGELFF | TGCGCCAGCAGCTTGACGGCAATAGCGGGAGGTATCACCGGGGAGCTGTTTTTT
TRBJ2-3 | TRBD1 | TRBV14 | NA | CASSQGQGRTQYF | TGTGCCAGCAGCCAAGGACAGGGGAGGACGCAGTATTTT
TRBJ1-4 | NA | TRBV30 | NA | CAWSVPSRVAEKLFF | TGTGCCTGGAGTGTACCAAGCAGGGTTGCCGAAAAACTGTTTTTT
TRBJ2-3 | NA | TRBV27 | NA | CASRKQGAADTQYF | TGTGCCAGCAGAAAACAGGGTGCAGCAGATACGCAGTATTTT
TRBJ1-5 | NA | TRBV9 | NA | CASSVGSGQPQHF | TGTGCCAGCAGCGTAGGTTCAGGGCAGCCCCAGCATTTT
TRBJ1-2 | NA | TRBV19 | NA | CASSTALWAPIYGYTF | TGTGCCAGTAGTACAGCCCTTTGGGCACCAATTTATGGCTACACCTTC
TRBJ1-5 | NA | TRBV7-2 | NA | CASSVQDRNQPQHF | TGTGCCAGCAGCGTACAGGACCGAAATCAGCCCCAGCATTTT
TRBJ2-1 | TRBD2 | TRBV9 | NA | CASSVGTRGDEQFF | TGTGCCAGCAGCGTCGGGACTAGAGGTGATGAGCAGTTCTTC
TRBJ2-2 | NA | TRBV2 | NA | CASSEEGPGELFF | TGTGCCAGCAGTGAGGAGGGACCCGGGGAGCTGTTTTTT
TRBJ2-4 | TRBD2 | TRBV5-1 | NA | CASSLGAGERNIQYF | TGCGCCAGCAGCTTGGGTGCGGGAGAGAGAAACATTCAGTACTTC
TRBJ1-1 | NA | TRBV7-2 | NA | CASSLDRGTEAFF | TGTGCCAGCAGCTTAGATAGGGGGACTGAAGCTTTCTTT
TRBJ1-1 | NA | TRBV29-1 | NA | CSVTLGGGWTEAFF | TGCAGCGTTACCCTCGGGGGGGGATGGACTGAAGCTTTCTTT
TRBJ2-7 | NA | TRBV14 | NA | CASSQGLRYEQYF | TGTGCCAGCAGCCAAGGGCTGAGGTACGAGCAGTACTTC
TRBJ1-2 | NA | TRBV10-3 | NA | CAIRTAPGASPKDYYGYTF | TGTGCCATCAGAACCGCCCCAGGGGCCTCCCCGAAGGACTACTATGGCTACACCTTC
TRBJ2-2 | NA | TRBV9 | NA | CASSVAQPAGELFF | TGTGCCAGCAGCGTAGCTCAACCAGCCGGGGAGCTGTTTTTT
TRBJ2-2 | NA | TRBV18 | NA | CASSDNRPLNTGELFF | TGTGCCAGCTCGGATAACAGGCCCCTGAACACCGGGGAGCTGTTTTTT
TRBJ1-2 | TRBD1 | TRBV9 | NA | CASSVETGAGGYTF | TGTGCCAGCAGCGTAGAAACAGGGGCGGGTGGCTACACCTTC
TRBJ1-1 | NA | TRBV28 | once | CASSYGGGWNTEAFF | TGTGCCAGCAGTTATGGGGGGGGCTGGAACACTGAAGCTTTCTTT
TRBJ1-2 | NA | TRBV6-5 | NA | CASSESPGSYGYTF | TGTGCCAGCAGTGAATCCCCAGGAAGCTATGGCTACACCTTC
TRBJ2-2 | NA | TRBV5-6 | NA | CASSLETGLTGELFF | TGTGCCAGCAGCTTAGAGACAGGCCTGACCGGGGAGCTGTTTTTT
TRBJ1-1 | NA | TRBV7-2 | NA | CASSLLGRANTEAFF | TGTGCCAGCAGCTTATTGGGCAGGGCGAACACTGAAGCTTTCTTT
TRBJ1-2 | NA | TRBV7-9 | NA | CSSSSRFRNSYGYTF | TGTTCCAGCAGCTCCAGGTTCAGGAATAGCTATGGCTACACCTTC
TRBJ1-1 | NA | TRBV28 | NA | CASGGQNTEAFF | TGTGCCAGCGGAGGGCAGAACACTGAAGCTTTCTTT
TRBJ1-1 | TRBD1 | TRBV28 | once | CATKRQGAYLQRMNTEAFF | TGTGCCACCAAAAGACAGGGGGCTTACCTCCAGCGCATGAACACTGAAGCTTTCTTT
TRBJ2-3 | NA | TRBV7-3 | NA | CASSRGLSTQYF | TGTGCCAGCAGCAGGGGCCTATCTACGCAGTATTTT
TRBJ1-2 | NA | TRBV6-5 | NA | CASSSRENYGYTF | TGTGCCAGCAGTTCCCGGGAAAACTATGGCTACACCTTC
TRBJ2-3 | TRBD1 | TRBV7-9 | NA | CASSLGPGQGITDTQYF | TGTGCCAGCAGCTTAGGCCCTGGACAGGGGATCACAGATACGCAGTATTTT
TRBJ2-1 | NA | TRBV5-1 | NA | CASSLAGASDEQFF | TGCGCCAGCAGCTTGGCCGGGGCTAGCGATGAGCAGTTCTTC
TRBJ2-1 | TRBD1 | TRBV9 | NA | CASSVDGQGVGNEQFF | TGTGCCAGCAGCGTAGACGGACAGGGTGTTGGGAATGAGCAGTTCTTC
TRBJ2-7 | NA | TRBV10-3 | NA | CAISDTREGGYEQYF | TGTGCCATCAGTGATACCCGAGAAGGGGGATACGAGCAGTACTTC
TRBJ2-2 | TRBD2 | TRBV23-1 | NA | CASSQLSPTQGLAEYTGELFF | TGCGCCAGCAGTCAATTATCTCCGACTCAGGGACTAGCGGAATACACCGGGGAGCTGTTTTTT
TRBJ1-1 | NA | TRBV18 | NA | CASSPGRDTEAFF | TGTGCCAGCTCACCGGGCAGGGACACTGAAGCTTTCTTT
TRBJ2-3 | TRBD2 | TRBV29-1 | NA | CSVTSGPPSLPTDTQYF | TGCAGCGTGACTAGCGGCCCACCCTCCCTCCCAACAGATACGCAGTATTTT
TRBJ1-1 | TRBD1 | TRBV4-2 | once | CASSQVGTAPEAFF | TGTGCCAGCAGCCAAGTTGGGACAGCTCCTGAAGCTTTCTTT
TRBJ1-2 | NA | TRBV7-9 | NA | CASSFRDFYGYTF | TGTGCCAGCAGCTTCAGGGATTTCTATGGCTACACCTTC
TRBJ2-4 | NA | TRBV30 | NA | CAWSVPGVEDIQYF | TGTGCCTGGAGTGTACCGGGAGTGGAGGACATTCAGTACTTC
TRBJ1-2 | NA | TRBV21-1 | NA | CAILNPGRDYGYTF | TGTGCCATCCTTAATCCGGGAAGGGACTATGGCTACACCTTC
TRBJ2-7 | NA | TRBV27 | NA | CASSPRQSSYEQYF | TGTGCCAGCAGCCCACGACAGTCGTCCTACGAGCAGTACTTC
TRBJ1-1 | NA | TRBV7-8 | NA | CASSPFRGKNTEAFF | TGTGCCAGCAGCCCGTTTCGAGGGAAGAACACTGAAGCTTTCTTT
TRBJ1-1 | TRBD1 | TRBV5-4 | NA | CASSLGTGGAEAFF | TGTGCCAGCAGCTTGGGGACAGGGGGCGCTGAAGCTTTCTTT